This is a list of T cell receptor beta chains from one sample in a study of T cell clones after liver transplantation. Method: immunoSEQ multiplex PCR; TCRdb's copy keeps in-frame clones and lacks some. The sample records some 110,000 clones, approximately 78% being singletons. The sequences come from CD4+ T cells from blood, collected before liver transplant. The receptors shown here come from a human donor who received a liver transplant. Both conserved end residues are trimmed from each CDR3.

v_call cdr3_aa
TRBV5-1 ASSPAGGMNTEAF
TRBV2 ASRIGQKTYEQY
TRBV5-4 ASSLTAGGTDTQY
TRBV2 ASSDLGGLAGGSSTDTQY
TRBV7-2 ASSLAAGSSPLH
TRBV9 ASSPRQGSYEQY
TRBV5-1 ASSPPGASGSGEQY
TRBV10-1 ASMTSLSSTYNEQF
TRBV29-1 SVTPLTSLLYYEQY
TRBV5-1 ASSGEKGLEGYT
TRBV6-6 ASGLRGSSYNEQF
TRBV5-4 ASSLSYPGYEQY
TRBV5-6 ASSEDIGRFSGANVLT
TRBV19 ASSIGSGQVQETQY
TRBV5-1 ASSPRGGHEQF
TRBV7-3 ASSPGNSGNEQY
TRBV7-9 ASSLSGDTQY
TRBV30 AWSVQSEQY
TRBV28 ASSSPQPQH